The 10 T cell receptor beta chains presented below share a single source sample, sequenced in a study of shared clonotypes between healthy human individuals. Generated by immunoSEQ multiplex PCR, the TCRdb table keeps only in-frame clones and is missing some. The sample shows 2 million or so clones, 85% to 95% of them seen only once. The source material was naive CD4+ T cells sorted from blood. Stated subset: CD45RA+ positively selected. All receptors derive from a man aged 18-30 years in good health.

The chain carries TRBV10-3 and TRBJ1-6; no clear D gene. Germline CDR1 is ENHRY and CDR2 is SYGVKD. This CDR3 spans 14 amino acids. The V gene lost 6 bases and the J gene lost 10 bases, with 16 bases spanning the gap. DNA of the CDR3: TGTGCCATCAGACCGACGGTCTCCGGATCACCCCTCCACTTT. Its translation: CAIRPTVSGSPLHF.

CDR3 DNA sequence: TGCGCCAGCAGCCAGGCCGGGACAGGGACCTACGAGCAGTACTTC. The encoded protein is CASSQAGTGTYEQYF. The V call is TRBV4-1, the J call TRBJ2-7; 9 positions agree with TRBD1. The length of the CDR3 is 15 residues. The trim removed 3 bases at V and 2 bases at J, leaving 5 bases unmatched. Germline lookup yields CDR1 MGHRA and CDR2 YSYEKL.

In this sample, this clone turned up once. The chain combines TRBV9 with TRBJ2-7; D may be TRBD2 (5 bases). CDR1 SGDLS and CDR2 YYNGEE come from the germline V gene. This CDR3 is 19 amino acids long. Trimming stripped 5 bases from V and 6 bases from J, with 33 bases between. The CDR3 protein is CASRDYLLYGPAQAGEQYF. The CDR3 DNA reads TGTGCCAGCAGAGACTACTTACTTTATGGCCCGGCCCAGGCAGGCGAGCAGTACTTC.

The genes are TRBV6-1 and TRBJ1-1; D is ambiguous. The CDR3 runs 17 residues. The germline CDR1 and CDR2 sequences are MNHNS and SASEGT. V lost 1 base and J lost 7, with 22 bases in between. CDR3 DNA: TGTGCCAGCAGTGAAGATAAGAAGGCCTTAGGTGGCGGTGAAGCTTTCTTT. It specifies CASSEDKKALGGGEAFF.

For this clone: Other DNA sequences in the same sample also yield this CDR3. The chain couples TRBV2 to TRBJ2-7; D is uncertain. Trimming stripped 4 bases from V and 2 bases from J, with 9 bases between. The germline V gene has CDR1 SNHLY and CDR2 FYNNEI. The CDR3 runs to 13 residues. Here the CDR3 reads CASSGLGTYEQYF. The CDR3 bases are TGTGCCAGCAGTGGCCTGGGAACCTACGAGCAGTACTTC.

CDR3 loop: CASSLSTGGLGYTF. The CDR3 bases are TGCGCCAGCAGCTTGTCGACAGGGGGCTTAGGCTACACCTTC. The chain links TRBV5-1 to TRBJ1-2, with 10 bases that match TRBD1. Looked up from germline, CDR1 is SGHRS and CDR2 is YFSETQ. Unmatched junction bases numbered 5, after V lost 1 base and J lost 8 bases. The CDR3 has 14 residues.

The rearrangement uses TRBV2 and TRBJ1-2, with 7 bases that match TRBD1. V lost 0 bases to trimming and J lost 6 bases; unmatched junction nucleotides: 19. CDR1 and CDR2 from the germline V gene are SNHLY and FYNNEI. The CDR3 consists of 19 residues. CDR3 loop: CASSEANLPDRVHLDGYTF. CDR3 bases: TGTGCCAGCAGTGAAGCGAATTTACCAGACAGGGTTCATTTGGATGGCTACACCTTC.

About this clone itself: Other nucleotide sequences in the sample specify the same CDR3. This rearrangement joins TRBV6-1 to TRBJ2-7; 7 bases are shared with TRBD2. The length of the CDR3 is 15 residues. Germline V lookup: CDR1 MNHNS, CDR2 SASEGT. Trimming cost V 4 bases and J 2 bases; bases outside gene matches: 8. CDR3 coding DNA: TGTGCCAGCAGTGGACTAGCAAGAGATCCCTACGAGCAGTACTTC. Residues: CASSGLARDPYEQYF.

The genes are TRBV21-1 and TRBJ2-1; TRBD2, the table's D call, was not compared with the DNA. TRBV21-1 is a pseudogene segment. This CDR3 region has 17 residues. This CDR3 reads CASSKGRGLAAYNEQFF. In DNA form, the CDR3 reads TGTGCCAGCAGCAAAGGTAGGGGACTAGCTGCCTACAATGAGCAGTTCTTC.

The V and J genes are TRBV19 and TRBJ2-6; D remains ambiguous. Trimming left V 7 bases short and J 2 bases short, with 9 bases between. The germline CDR1 and CDR2 sequences are LNHDA and SQIVND (reference sequence). The CDR3 has 14 residues. This chain's CDR3 is CASTTAPGANVLTF. The CDR3 nucleotides read TGTGCCAGTACTACGGCGCCTGGGGCCAACGTCCTGACTTTC.